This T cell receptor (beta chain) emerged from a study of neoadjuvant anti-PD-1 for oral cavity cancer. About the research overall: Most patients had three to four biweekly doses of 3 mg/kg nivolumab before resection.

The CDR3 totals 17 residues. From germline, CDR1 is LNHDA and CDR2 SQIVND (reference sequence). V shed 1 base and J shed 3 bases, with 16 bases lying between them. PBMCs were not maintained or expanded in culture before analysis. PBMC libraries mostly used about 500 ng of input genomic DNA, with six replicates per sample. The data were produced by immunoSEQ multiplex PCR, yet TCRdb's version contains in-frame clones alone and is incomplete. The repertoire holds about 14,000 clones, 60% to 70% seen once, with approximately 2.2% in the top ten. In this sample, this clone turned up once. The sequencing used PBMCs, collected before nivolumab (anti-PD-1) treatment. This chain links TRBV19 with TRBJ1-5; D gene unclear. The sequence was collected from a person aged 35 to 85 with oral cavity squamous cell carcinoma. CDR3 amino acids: CASSIVPKPEPNQPQHF. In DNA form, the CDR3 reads TGTGCCAGTAGTATAGTCCCCAAACCCGAGCCCAATCAGCCCCAGCATTTT. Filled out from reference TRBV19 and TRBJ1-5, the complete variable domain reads DGGITQSPKYLFRKEGQNVTLSCEQNLNHDAMYWYRQDPGQGLRLIYYSQIVNDFQKGDIAEGYSVSREKKESFPLTVTSAQKNPTAFYLCASSIVPKPEPNQPQHFGDGTRLSIL.